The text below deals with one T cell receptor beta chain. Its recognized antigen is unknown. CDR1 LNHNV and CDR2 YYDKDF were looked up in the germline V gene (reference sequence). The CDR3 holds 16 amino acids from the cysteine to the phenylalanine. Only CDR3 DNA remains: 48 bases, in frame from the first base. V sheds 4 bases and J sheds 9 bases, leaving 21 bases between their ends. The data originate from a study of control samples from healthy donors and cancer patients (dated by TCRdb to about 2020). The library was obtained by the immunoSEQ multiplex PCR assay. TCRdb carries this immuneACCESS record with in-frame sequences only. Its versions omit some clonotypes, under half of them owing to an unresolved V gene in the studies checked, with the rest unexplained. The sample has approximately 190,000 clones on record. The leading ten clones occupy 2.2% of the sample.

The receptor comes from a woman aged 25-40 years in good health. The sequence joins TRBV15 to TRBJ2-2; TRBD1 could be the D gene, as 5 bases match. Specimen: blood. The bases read TGTGCCACCAGCACTAAGACAGCGCCCCCGGGTTGGGAGCTGTTTTTT. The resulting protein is CATSTKTAPPGWELFF. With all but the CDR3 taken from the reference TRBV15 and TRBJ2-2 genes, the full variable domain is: DAMVIQNPRYQVTQFGKPVTLSCSQTLNHNVMYWYQQKSSQAPKLLFHYYDKDFNNEADTPDNFQSRRPNTSFCFLDIRSPGLGDTAMYLCATSTKTAPPGWELFFGEGSRLTVL.